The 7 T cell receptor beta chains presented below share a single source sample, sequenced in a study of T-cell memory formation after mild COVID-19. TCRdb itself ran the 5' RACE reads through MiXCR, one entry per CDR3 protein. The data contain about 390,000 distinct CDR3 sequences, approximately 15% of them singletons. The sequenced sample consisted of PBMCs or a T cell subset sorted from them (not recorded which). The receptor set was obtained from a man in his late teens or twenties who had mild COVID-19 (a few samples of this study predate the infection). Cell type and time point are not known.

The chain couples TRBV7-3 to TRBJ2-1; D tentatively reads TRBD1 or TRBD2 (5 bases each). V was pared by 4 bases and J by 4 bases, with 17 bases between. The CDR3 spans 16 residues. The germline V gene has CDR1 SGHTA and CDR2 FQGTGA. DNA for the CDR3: TGTGCCAGCAGCTCCTCGGGGCCGGGAACGTACAATGAGCAGTTCTTC. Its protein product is CASSSSGPGTYNEQFF.

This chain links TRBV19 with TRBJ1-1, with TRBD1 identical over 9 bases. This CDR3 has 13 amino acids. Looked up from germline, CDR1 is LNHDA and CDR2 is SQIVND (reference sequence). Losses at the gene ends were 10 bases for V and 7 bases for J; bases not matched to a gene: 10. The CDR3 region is CATTGTGLREAFF. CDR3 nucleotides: TGTGCCACGACCGGGACAGGGTTGCGTGAAGCTTTCTTT.

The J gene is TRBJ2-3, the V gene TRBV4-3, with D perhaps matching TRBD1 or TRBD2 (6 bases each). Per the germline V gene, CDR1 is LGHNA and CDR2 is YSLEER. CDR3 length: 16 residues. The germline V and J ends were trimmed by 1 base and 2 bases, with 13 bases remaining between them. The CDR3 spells CASSQGGGGVTDTQYF. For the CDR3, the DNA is TGCGCCAGCAGCCAAGGTGGGGGCGGGGTCACAGATACGCAGTATTTT.

CDR3 nucleotides: TGTGCCACCAGCCGGGGAGGGGGAGTGCCCCAGCATTTT. Encoded protein: CATSRGGGVPQHF. The V and J genes are TRBV15 and TRBJ1-5, with TRBD1 as a possible D gene (6 bases). From germline, CDR1 is LNHNV and CDR2 YYDKDF (reference sequence). The CDR3 is made up of 13 amino acids. V was trimmed by 5 bases and J by 9 bases, leaving 14 bases between them.

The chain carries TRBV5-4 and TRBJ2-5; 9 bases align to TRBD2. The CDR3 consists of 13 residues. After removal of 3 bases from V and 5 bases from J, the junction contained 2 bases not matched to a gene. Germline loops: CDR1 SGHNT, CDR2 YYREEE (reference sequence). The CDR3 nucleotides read TGTGCCAGCAGCTGGACTAGCGCGGAGACCCAGTACTTC. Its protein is CASSWTSAETQYF.

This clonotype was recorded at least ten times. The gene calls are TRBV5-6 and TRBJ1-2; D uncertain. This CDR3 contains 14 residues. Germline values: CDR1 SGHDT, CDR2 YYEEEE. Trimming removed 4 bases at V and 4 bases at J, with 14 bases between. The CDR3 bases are TGTGCCAGCAGCATCCTAGAACAGATCTATGGCTACACCTTC. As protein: CASSILEQIYGYTF.

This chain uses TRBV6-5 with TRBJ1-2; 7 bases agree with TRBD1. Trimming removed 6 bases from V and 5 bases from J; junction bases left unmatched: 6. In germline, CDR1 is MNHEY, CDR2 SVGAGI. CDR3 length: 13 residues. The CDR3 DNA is TGTGCCAGCAGCCAAGACAGGGAATATGGCTACACCTTC. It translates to CASSQDREYGYTF.